The rows below give T cell receptor beta chains drawn from one sample of a study of cytomegalovirus exposure and HLA in healthy donors. Assay used: immunoSEQ multiplex PCR; TCRdb lists only in-frame clones, some missing. The sample lists roughly 52,000 clones, 88% occurring once. Material: PBMCs. The source of these receptors is a woman in her 30s in good health and CMV-seronegative. Each CDR3 is given with its conserved first and last residue. D genes are given only for firm matches. Only some rows state a clone size, as once, few, many or a class for expanded clones.

v_gene	j_gene	len	d_gene	abundance	CDR3aa	CDR3nt
TRBV10-2	TRBJ1-1	14	TRBD1	NA	CASSEQGSNTEAFF	TGCGCCAGCAGTGAACAGGGGTCGAACACTGAAGCTTTCTTT
TRBV4-1	TRBJ2-7	17	NA	few	CASSPSKVARGSYEQYF	TGCGCCAGCAGCCCTTCAAAAGTGGCGCGGGGCTCCTACGAGCAGTACTTC
TRBV7-3	TRBJ2-2	14	NA	NA	CASSPISGTGELFF	TGTGCCAGCAGCCCAATAAGCGGAACCGGGGAGCTGTTTTTT
TRBV9	TRBJ2-6	20	TRBD2	NA	CASGGSTSGKSRSGANVLTF	TGTGCCAGCGGCGGGTCAACTAGCGGTAAATCCCGCTCTGGGGCCAACGTCCTGACTTTC
TRBV28	TRBJ1-3	15	NA	NA	CASDSLRGSGNTIYF	TGTGCCAGCGATAGCCTCCGGGGCTCTGGAAACACCATATATTTT
TRBV6-5	TRBJ2-1	16	TRBD2	NA	CASSYLTSGSGNEQFF	TGTGCCAGCAGTTACTTAACTAGCGGGAGTGGTAATGAGCAGTTCTTC
TRBV27	TRBJ2-3	16	NA	medium-sized	CASSLPPGEVGDTQYF	TGTGCCAGCAGTCTGCCCCCGGGAGAAGTCGGAGATACGCAGTATTTT
TRBV19	TRBJ2-3	15	NA	NA	CASSISTGGTDTQYF	TGTGCCAGTAGTATTTCGACGGGAGGCACAGATACGCAGTATTTT
TRBV7-2	TRBJ2-1	14	TRBD1	NA	CASSPWTGRNEQFF	TGTGCCAGCAGCCCTTGGACAGGGAGAAATGAGCAGTTCTTC
TRBV28	TRBJ1-4	15	NA	NA	CASSLGGEPAGQLFF	TGTGCCAGCAGTTTGGGGGGGGAACCCGCGGGGCAACTGTTTTTT
TRBV13	TRBJ2-7	17	TRBD2	NA	CASSLGWGTSGSYEQYF	TGTGCCAGCAGCTTAGGCTGGGGGACTAGCGGGTCCTACGAGCAGTACTTC
TRBV6-1	TRBJ1-2	15	NA	NA	CASSDYPVGGYGYTF	TGTGCCAGCAGTGATTACCCAGTGGGAGGCTATGGCTACACCTTC
TRBV6-1	TRBJ2-2	13	TRBD1	NA	CATNRGNTGELFF	TGTGCCACCAACAGGGGGAACACCGGGGAGCTGTTTTTT
TRBV6-5	TRBJ2-7	14	TRBD2	NA	CASSPATSGYEQYF	TGTGCCAGCAGCCCCGCGACTAGCGGCTACGAGCAGTACTTC
TRBV11-1	TRBJ1-1	15	TRBD1	NA	CASSRSGTGNTEAFF	TGCGCCAGCAGCAGATCCGGGACAGGGAACACTGAAGCTTTCTTT
TRBV7-8	TRBJ2-2	15	TRBD2	NA	CASSFLAENTGELFF	TGTGCCAGCAGCTTCCTAGCGGAGAACACCGGGGAGCTGTTTTTT
TRBV28	TRBJ1-5	16	TRBD1	NA	CASSLFADRENQPQHF	TGTGCCAGCAGTTTATTCGCGGACAGGGAGAACCAGCCCCAGCATTTT
TRBV29-1	TRBJ2-7	13	NA	NA	CSVSALGDSEQYF	TGCAGCGTTTCTGCCCTCGGGGATTCCGAGCAGTACTTC
TRBV6-4	TRBJ2-6	16	TRBD1	NA	CASSDSTGAGANVLTF	TGTGCCAGCAGTGACTCTACAGGGGCTGGGGCCAACGTCCTGACTTTC
TRBV9	TRBJ2-7	15	TRBD1	once	CASSARSGTGGEQYF	TGTGCCAGCAGCGCCCGATCCGGGACAGGGGGCGAGCAGTACTTC
TRBV11-3	TRBJ2-1	15	NA	NA	CASSLDALAYNEQFF	TGTGCCAGCAGCTTAGACGCACTAGCTTACAATGAGCAGTTCTTC
TRBV7-6	TRBJ2-1	15	TRBD2	once	CASSSQRGSYNEQFF	TGTGCCAGCAGCTCCCAGCGGGGTTCCTACAATGAGCAGTTCTTC
TRBV7-9	TRBJ2-7	16	TRBD1	NA	CASREGGGQGINEQYF	TGTGCCAGCAGGGAGGGGGGCGGACAGGGAATCAACGAGCAGTACTTC
TRBV25-1	TRBJ1-1	15	NA	NA	CATGDEGGANTEAFF	TGTGCCACAGGAGATGAGGGGGGGGCGAACACTGAAGCTTTCTTT
TRBV29-1	TRBJ2-2	16	NA	NA	CSVEEEGVKGAGELFF	TGCAGCGTTGAAGAAGAAGGGGTAAAGGGCGCCGGGGAGCTGTTTTTT
TRBV29-1	TRBJ1-1	14	NA	NA	CSVEGPGGNTEAFF	TGCAGCGTTGAAGGACCGGGTGGGAACACTGAAGCTTTCTTT
TRBV5-1	TRBJ2-7	16	TRBD2	NA	CASSLGAGGFSYEQYF	TGCGCCAGCAGCTTAGGGGCGGGAGGGTTCTCCTACGAGCAGTACTTC
TRBV5-1	TRBJ1-2	17	TRBD1	NA	CASSPGQGAHIDYGYTF	TGCGCCAGCAGCCCGGGACAGGGGGCGCATATTGACTATGGCTACACCTTC
TRBV6-5	TRBJ2-5	15	TRBD2	NA	CASSPLAGGEETQYF	TGTGCCAGCAGCCCACTAGCGGGAGGGGAAGAGACCCAGTACTTC
TRBV6-5	TRBJ1-1	13	NA	NA	CASSYPSGTEAFF	TGTGCCAGCAGTTACCCGAGCGGTACTGAAGCTTTCTTT
TRBV6-5	TRBJ2-7	14	TRBD1	NA	CASTPPDRAYEQYF	TGTGCCAGCACCCCGCCCGACAGGGCCTACGAGCAGTACTTC
TRBV6-6	TRBJ2-7	15	NA	NA	CASNPSVYRQYEQYF	TGTGCCAGCAACCCGTCGGTCTACAGGCAATACGAGCAGTACTTC
TRBV15	TRBJ2-1	16	TRBD1	NA	CATSRVDRGVYNEQFF	TGTGCCACCAGCAGAGTTGACAGGGGGGTCTACAATGAGCAGTTCTTC
TRBV7-3	TRBJ1-1	16	TRBD1	NA	CASSFRAGTGNTEAFF	TGTGCCAGCAGCTTCCGAGCCGGGACAGGGAACACTGAAGCTTTCTTT
TRBV30	TRBJ2-7	12	NA	few	CAGGGLPREQYF	TGTGCCGGGGGGGGGCTGCCCAGGGAGCAGTACTTC
TRBV19	TRBJ1-5	14	TRBD1	NA	CASRTGVSNQPQHF	TGTGCCAGTCGCACAGGGGTTAGCAATCAGCCCCAGCATTTT
TRBV6-6	TRBJ2-7	16	TRBD2	NA	CASSTIGEGMAHEQYF	TGTGCCAGCAGTACCATAGGGGAGGGGATGGCCCACGAGCAGTACTTC
TRBV2	TRBJ2-1	16	TRBD1	NA	CASRNRQGAGYNEQFF	TGTGCCAGCAGAAACCGACAGGGGGCTGGATACAATGAGCAGTTCTTC
TRBV7-9	TRBJ1-2	14	TRBD1	NA	CASRTGGLDYGYTF	TGTGCCAGCAGAACAGGGGGATTGGACTATGGCTACACCTTC
TRBV7-2	TRBJ2-7	16	TRBD1	NA	CASSHLGQGDPYEQYF	TGTGCCAGCAGCCACCTCGGGCAGGGGGATCCCTACGAGCAGTACTTC
TRBV9	TRBJ2-5	16	TRBD2	NA	CASSVGLAGVMETQYF	TGTGCCAGCAGCGTAGGGCTAGCGGGAGTGATGGAGACCCAGTACTTC
TRBV6-1	TRBJ2-1	16	TRBD2	NA	CASSEGGSGRASEQFF	TGTGCCAGCAGTGAAGGAGGTAGCGGGAGGGCATCTGAGCAGTTCTTC
TRBV4-1	TRBJ1-2	17	TRBD1	NA	CASSQETPRTGGYGYTF	TGCGCCAGCAGCCAAGAAACCCCTCGGACAGGAGGATATGGCTACACCTTC
TRBV7-2	TRBJ2-1	17	TRBD2	NA	CASSPQWGTSGRDEQFF	TGTGCCAGCAGCCCCCAATGGGGGACTAGCGGGAGGGATGAGCAGTTCTTC
TRBV28	TRBJ1-4	16	TRBD1	NA	CASSLQGATTNEKLFF	TGTGCCAGCAGTTTACAGGGGGCGACGACTAATGAAAAACTGTTTTTT
TRBV9	TRBJ1-1	13	NA	NA	CASSVGEYTEAFF	TGTGCCAGCAGCGTAGGAGAGTACACTGAAGCTTTCTTT
TRBV5-4	TRBJ2-3	12	NA	NA	CASSLGPGTQYF	TGTGCCAGCAGTCTAGGTCCCGGTACGCAGTATTTT
TRBV6-6	TRBJ1-1	14	TRBD1	NA	CASNRGQGGTEAFF	TGTGCCAGCAATCGGGGACAGGGGGGGACTGAAGCTTTCTTT
TRBV28	TRBJ1-1	13	TRBD1	NA	CASRGTGSLEAFF	TGTGCCAGCAGGGGGACAGGGAGTTTAGAAGCTTTCTTT